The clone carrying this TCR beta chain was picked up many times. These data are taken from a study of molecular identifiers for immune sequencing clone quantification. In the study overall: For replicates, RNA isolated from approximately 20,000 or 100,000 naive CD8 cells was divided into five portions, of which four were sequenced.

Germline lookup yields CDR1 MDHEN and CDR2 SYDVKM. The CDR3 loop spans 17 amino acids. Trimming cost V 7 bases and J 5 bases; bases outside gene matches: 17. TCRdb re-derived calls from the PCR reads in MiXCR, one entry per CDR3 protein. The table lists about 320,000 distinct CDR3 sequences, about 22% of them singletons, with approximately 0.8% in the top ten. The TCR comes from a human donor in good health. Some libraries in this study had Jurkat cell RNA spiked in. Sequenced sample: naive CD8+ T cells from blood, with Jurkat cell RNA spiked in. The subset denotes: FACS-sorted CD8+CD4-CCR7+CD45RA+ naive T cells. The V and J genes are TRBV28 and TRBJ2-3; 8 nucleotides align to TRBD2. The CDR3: CASTRGGAGPDGDTQYF. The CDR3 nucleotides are TGTGCCAGCACACGGGGGGGTGCGGGACCGGACGGAGATACGCAGTATTTT.